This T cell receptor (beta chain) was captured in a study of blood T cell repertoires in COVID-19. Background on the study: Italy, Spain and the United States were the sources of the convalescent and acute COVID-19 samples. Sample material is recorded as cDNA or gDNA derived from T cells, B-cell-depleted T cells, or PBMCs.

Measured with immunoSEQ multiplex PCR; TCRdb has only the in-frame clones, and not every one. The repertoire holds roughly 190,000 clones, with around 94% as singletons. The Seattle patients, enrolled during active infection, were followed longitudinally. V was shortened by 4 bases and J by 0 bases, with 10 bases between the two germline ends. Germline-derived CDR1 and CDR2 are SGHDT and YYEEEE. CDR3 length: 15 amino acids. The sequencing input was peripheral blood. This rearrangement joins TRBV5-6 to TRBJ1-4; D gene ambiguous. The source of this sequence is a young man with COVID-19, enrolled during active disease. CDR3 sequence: CASSPRWSTNEKLFF. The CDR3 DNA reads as TGTGCCAGCAGCCCGAGATGGTCAACTAATGAAAAACTGTTTTTT. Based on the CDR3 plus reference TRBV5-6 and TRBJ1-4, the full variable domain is DAGVTQSPTHLIKTRGQQVTLRCSPKSGHDTVSWYQQALGQGPQFIFQYYEEEERQRGNFPDRFSGHQFPNYSSELNVNALLLGDSALYLCASSPRWSTNEKLFFGSGTQLSVL.